The clone carrying this TCR beta chain was counted at least ten times. Its antigen is not identified. This CDR3 comprises 14 residues. V was trimmed by 4 bases and J by 7 bases, leaving 18 bases between them. Germline V gene lookup returns CDR1 SGHRS and CDR2 YFSETQ. This entry comes from a study of T cells in Graves' hyperthyroidism and ophthalmopathy. Study overall: Specimen type is peripheral blood, collected at initial diagnosis prior to any treatment.

Study-wide findings and caveats: Separation of ophthalmopathy from stable hyperthyroidism was achieved by a 13 V-J model.

Orbital computed tomography and thyroid ultrasound, together with serum TRAb and thyroxine and clinical symptoms, were used for diagnoses. The investigators amplified TCR beta CDR3 regions from RNA transcripts. HTBI primers were employed in a first-round RT-PCR of the TCR CDR3. Via MiXCR, TCRdb re-called the multiplex PCR reads, giving one row per CDR3 protein. The sample holds 300,000 or so distinct CDR3 sequences, 15% to 20% seen once. The TCR originated in a man under 40 with Graves' hyperthyroidism. Sequenced input: blood. The chain combines TRBV5-1 with TRBJ2-7, with D tentatively TRBD2 (5 bases). The CDR3 DNA is TGCGCCAGCAGCCCCAGTTACGGGGATTTTGAGCAGTACTTC. Translation gives CASSPSYGDFEQYF.